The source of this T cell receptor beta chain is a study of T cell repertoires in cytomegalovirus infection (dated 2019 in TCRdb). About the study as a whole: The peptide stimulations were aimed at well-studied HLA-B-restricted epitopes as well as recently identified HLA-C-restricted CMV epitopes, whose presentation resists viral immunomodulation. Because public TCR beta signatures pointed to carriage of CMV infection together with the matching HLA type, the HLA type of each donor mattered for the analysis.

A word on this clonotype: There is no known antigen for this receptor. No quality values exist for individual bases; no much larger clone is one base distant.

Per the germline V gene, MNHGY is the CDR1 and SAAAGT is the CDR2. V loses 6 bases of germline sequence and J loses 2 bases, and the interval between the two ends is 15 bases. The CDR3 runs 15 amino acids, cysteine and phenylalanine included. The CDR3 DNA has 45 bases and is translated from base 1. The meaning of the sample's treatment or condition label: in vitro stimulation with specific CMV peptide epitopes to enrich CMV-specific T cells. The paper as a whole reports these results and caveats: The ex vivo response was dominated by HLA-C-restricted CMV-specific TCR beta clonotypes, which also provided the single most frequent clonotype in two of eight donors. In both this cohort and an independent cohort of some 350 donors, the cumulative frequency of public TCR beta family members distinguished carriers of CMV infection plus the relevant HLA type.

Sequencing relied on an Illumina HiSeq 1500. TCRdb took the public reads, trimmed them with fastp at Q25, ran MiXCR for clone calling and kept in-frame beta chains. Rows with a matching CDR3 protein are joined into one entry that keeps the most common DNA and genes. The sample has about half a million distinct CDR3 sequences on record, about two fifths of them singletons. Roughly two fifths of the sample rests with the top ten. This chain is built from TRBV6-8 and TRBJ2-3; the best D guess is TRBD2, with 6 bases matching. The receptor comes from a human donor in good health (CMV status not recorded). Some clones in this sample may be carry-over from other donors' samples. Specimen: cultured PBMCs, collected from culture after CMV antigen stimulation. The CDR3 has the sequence CASREGPGSTDTQYF. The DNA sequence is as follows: TGTGCCAGCAGGGAGGGACCTGGATCCACAGATACGCAGTATTTT.